The present T cell receptor (beta chain) was sequenced within a study of cytomegalovirus exposure and HLA in healthy donors. Study-wide context: Later, an analysis reported that the 120 or so validation repertoires had used the same platform as the approximately 670 first-cohort repertoires.

With respect to this clone: Its specificity is not known.

Study-level points and caveats: TCR sequences were mostly rare, though some public TCRs occurred in many donors. Researchers counted roughly 150 TCR beta chains as cytomegalovirus-associated.

In germline, CDR1 is SGHTA, CDR2 FQGTGA. Between the trimmed V and J ends, which lost 4 bases and 0 bases, there was a span of 11 bases. The CDR3 is 15 residues long. Using immunoSEQ multiplex PCR, the repertoire was profiled, and TCRdb retains in-frame clones only, with some absent. In the table there are about 58,000 clones, more than 90% of which are singletons. This TCR was sampled from a man between 18 and 29 years old in good health and CMV-seronegative. The sample taken for sequencing was PBMCs. The chain couples TRBV7-3 to TRBJ2-3; TRBD2 is a possible D gene (6 bases). CDR3 nucleotides: TGTGCCAGCAGCTATACTAGCAGAAGCACAGATACGCAGTATTTT. This sequence encodes CASSYTSRSTDTQYF. Looking up the rest from reference TRBV7-3 and TRBJ2-3 gives the full variable domain: GAGVSQTPSNKVTEKGKYVELRCDPISGHTALYWYRQSLGQGPEFLIYFQGTGAADDSGLPNDRFFAVRPEGSVSTLKIQRTERGDSAVYLCASSYTSRSTDTQYFGPGTRLTVL.